This is a list of T cell receptor beta chains from one sample in a study of response to subunit inactivated influenza vaccine. TCRdb recomputed calls from the RT-PCR reads with MiXCR, one row per CDR3 protein. The sample yields over 800,000 distinct CDR3 sequences, about 20% seen once. Sequenced material: PBMCs from blood, taken around 5 days after vaccination. These receptors came from a man between 45 and 60 years old who received an inactivated influenza vaccine. The CDR3 runs from the conserved cysteine through the conserved F or W. Fields, in order: V gene, J gene, clone size, D gene, CDR3 protein, CDR3 DNA. D genes are given only for firm matches. For some rows the clone size is stated as once, few or many, or as a class when expanded; others skip it.

>TRBV29-1|TRBJ1-2|.|.
CSVVGLPGYTF
TGCAGCGTTGTAGGGCTTCCTGGCTACACCTTC
>TRBV27|TRBJ2-1|few|.
CASSFTSPRGSSYNEQFF
TGTGCCAGCAGTTTTACTAGCCCCAGGGGGAGTTCCTACAATGAGCAGTTCTTC
>TRBV5-6|TRBJ2-7|few|.
CASSRSRGMSYEQYF
TGTGCCAGCAGTCGGAGTCGGGGGATGTCCTACGAGCAGTACTTC
>TRBV25-1|TRBJ2-1|.|TRBD2
CAASGTSGRAWNEQFF
TGTGCCGCCTCGGGGACTAGCGGGAGGGCCTGGAATGAGCAGTTCTTC
>TRBV10-3|TRBJ1-3|few|TRBD1
CAISGRRDRGSGNTIYF
TGTGCCATCAGTGGTCGCCGGGACAGGGGTTCTGGAAACACCATATATTTT
>TRBV20-1|TRBJ2-5|.|TRBD2
CSATALGLAGGETQYF
TGCAGTGCTACTGCCCTGGGACTAGCGGGCGGCGAGACCCAGTACTTC
>TRBV20-1|TRBJ2-3|many|TRBD2
CSAITGLAGTDTQYF
TGCAGTGCCATCACGGGACTAGCGGGCACAGATACGCAGTATTTT
>TRBV10-3|TRBJ1-2|.|.
CAISDQPGGGYTF
TGTGCCATCAGTGACCAACCAGGTGGAGGCTACACCTTC
>TRBV10-2|TRBJ1-5|.|.
CASSPLGADSNQPQHF
TGCGCCAGCAGTCCCCTGGGAGCAGATAGCAATCAGCCCCAGCATTTT
>TRBV18|TRBJ2-2|.|.
CASSPKGGPNTGELFF
TGTGCCAGCTCACCGAAGGGGGGCCCGAACACCGGGGAGCTGTTTTTT
>TRBV27|TRBJ2-2|.|.
CASSHNRALNTGELFF
TGTGCCAGCAGCCATAACAGGGCTCTTAACACCGGGGAGCTGTTTTTT
>TRBV15|TRBJ2-3|few|.
CATSTGLLAQYF
TGTGCCACCAGCACGGGACTCTTGGCGCAGTATTTT
>TRBV12-3/TRBV12-4|TRBJ1-4|many|.
CASSRGSRNEKLFF
TGTGCCAGCAGTCGCGGGTCGCGTAATGAAAAACTGTTTTTT
>TRBV7-8|TRBJ2-7|few|.
CASSLAPGGATYEQYF
TGTGCCAGCAGCTTAGCGCCGGGGGGCGCGACCTACGAGCAGTACTTC
>TRBV6-2/TRBV6-3|TRBJ2-1|.|.
CASSYSQSYHEQFF
TGTGCCAGCAGTTACTCACAGAGTTACCATGAGCAGTTCTTC
>TRBV7-9|TRBJ1-2|.|.
CASSLGEQGGYTF
TGTGCCAGCAGCTTAGGAGAACAGGGTGGCTACACCTTC
>TRBV28|TRBJ2-5|few|TRBD2
CASSLWGIKKAGQETQYF
TGTGCCAGCAGTTTATGGGGCATTAAGAAAGCGGGGCAAGAGACCCAGTACTTC
>TRBV5-1|TRBJ2-3|.|TRBD2
CASSFRGVRDTQYF
TGCGCCAGCAGCTTCCGGGGGGTGAGAGATACGCAGTATTTT
>TRBV4-1|TRBJ2-2|.|.
CASSQAILGSGGELFF
TGCGCCAGCAGCCAAGCTATATTGGGGTCGGGCGGGGAGCTGTTTTTT
>TRBV20-1|TRBJ1-3|.|.
CSASAGQTGNTIYF
TGCAGTGCTAGCGCTGGGCAAACTGGAAACACCATATATTTT
>TRBV6-2/TRBV6-3|TRBJ2-1|.|TRBD1
CASSRPGTGNNEQFF
TGTGCCAGCAGTCGTCCCGGGACAGGGAACAATGAGCAGTTCTTC
>TRBV27|TRBJ1-2|few|.
CASSLSFGDLGPLYGYTF
TGTGCCAGCAGTTTATCATTCGGGGATTTAGGGCCTCTCTATGGCTACACCTTC
>TRBV20-1|TRBJ2-3|once|TRBD2
CSSQRDRHTDTQYF
TGCAGTTCTCAGCGGGACCGACACACAGATACGCAGTATTTT
>TRBV9|TRBJ2-1|.|TRBD2
CASSVGNSGRAGEQFF
TGTGCCAGCAGCGTAGGGAATAGCGGGAGGGCCGGGGAGCAGTTCTTC
>TRBV30|TRBJ2-5|.|.
CAWSPQETQYF
TGTGCCTGGAGTCCCCAAGAGACCCAGTACTTC
>TRBV5-1|TRBJ2-3|.|.
CASSLDWVDTQYF
TGCGCCAGCAGCTTGGATTGGGTAGATACGCAGTATTTT
>TRBV12-3/TRBV12-4|TRBJ1-2|.|.
CASSDWTVYGYTF
TGTGCCAGCAGTGACTGGACGGTCTATGGCTACACCTTC
>TRBV5-5|TRBJ2-1|many|TRBD2
CASSLVGLGNEQFF
TGTGCCAGCAGCTTGGTAGGACTAGGCAATGAGCAGTTCTTC